The text below deals with one TCR beta chain. Its target is unknown. This entry is derived from a study of shared clonotypes between healthy human individuals. Study-wide points: The study sampled only blood, and tissue repertoires likely differ.

CDR1 is ENHRY and CDR2 is SYGVKD in the germline V gene. The V end was cut by 10 bases, the J end by 5 bases, with 17 bases between. The CDR3 totals 13 residues. Genomic DNA per cell subset filled all wells of several immunoSEQ plates. The assay was immunoSEQ multiplex PCR, and TCRdb's table has in-frame clones only and misses some. The sample gives some 490,000 clones, approximately 78% of which show up once; around 12% is in the top ten. Sequencing used PBMCs. The chain employs TRBV10-3 and TRBJ1-2; D possibly corresponds to TRBD1 (5 bases). The TCR sequence derives from a woman aged 35 to 49 in good health. Some clones in this sample may be carry-over from other donors' samples. The CDR3, as DNA: TGTGCCAACGCTGGGGACCGCCTGTATGGCTACACCTTC. Encoded protein: CANAGDRLYGYTF.